This TCR beta chain derives from a study of blood T cell repertoires in COVID-19. Assay used: immunoSEQ multiplex PCR; TCRdb lists only in-frame clones, some missing. The table shows approximately 170,000 clones, with roughly 86% occurring only once. This CDR3 region has 15 residues. After removal of 4 bases from V and 3 bases from J, the junction contained 6 bases not matched to a gene. Germline lookup yields CDR1 SEHNR and CDR2 FQNEAQ (reference sequence). The chain has TRBV7-9 and TRBJ2-1, with 7 bases matching TRBD1. The source is a man between 65 and 85 years old with acute or convalescent COVID-19. The sample was peripheral blood. CDR3 sequence reads: CASSSNRGFYNEQFF. As DNA, the CDR3 is TGTGCCAGCAGCTCAAACAGGGGATTCTACAATGAGCAGTTCTTC.